This entry describes one TCR beta chain. Its specificity is not known. An end of the junction differs from the germline gene, which may be a read error. This specimen belongs to a study of response to subunit inactivated influenza vaccine. Notes on the study in general: With each seasonal influenza vaccination, the authors suggested, few new T cells are recruited.

The CDR3 loop spans 15 amino acids. CDR1 is DFQATT, CDR2 SNEGSKA, per germline (reference sequence). In TCRdb, the RT-PCR reads were re-called with MiXCR into one record per CDR3 protein. Among about 700,000 distinct CDR3 sequences listed, around a sixth were seen once. The material sequenced was PBMCs from blood, taken roughly 13 days after vaccination. The sequence was collected from a man aged 50 to 60 who received an inactivated influenza vaccine. This chain uses TRBV20-1 with TRBJ2-6; D not resolved. CDR3 DNA: TGCAGTGCCCCGCTGGCCGGGTCTGGCGCCAACGTCCTGACTTTC. Encoded protein: CSAPLAGSGANVLTF.